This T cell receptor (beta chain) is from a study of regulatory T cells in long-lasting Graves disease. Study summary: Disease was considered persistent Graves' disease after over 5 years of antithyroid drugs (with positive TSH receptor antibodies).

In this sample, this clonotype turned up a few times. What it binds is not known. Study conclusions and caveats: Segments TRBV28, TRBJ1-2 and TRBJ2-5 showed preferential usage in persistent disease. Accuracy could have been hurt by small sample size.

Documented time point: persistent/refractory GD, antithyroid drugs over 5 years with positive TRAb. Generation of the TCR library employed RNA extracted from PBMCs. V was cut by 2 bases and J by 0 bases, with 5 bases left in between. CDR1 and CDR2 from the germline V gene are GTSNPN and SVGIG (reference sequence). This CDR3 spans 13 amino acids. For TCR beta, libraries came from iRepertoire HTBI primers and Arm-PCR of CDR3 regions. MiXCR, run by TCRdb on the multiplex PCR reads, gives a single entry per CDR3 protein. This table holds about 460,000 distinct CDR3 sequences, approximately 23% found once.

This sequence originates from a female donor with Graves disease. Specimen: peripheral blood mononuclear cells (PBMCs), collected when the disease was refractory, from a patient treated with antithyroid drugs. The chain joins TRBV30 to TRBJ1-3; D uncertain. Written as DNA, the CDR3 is TGTGCCTGGAGTTCCGGCTCTGGAAACACCATATATTTT. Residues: CAWSSGSGNTIYF.